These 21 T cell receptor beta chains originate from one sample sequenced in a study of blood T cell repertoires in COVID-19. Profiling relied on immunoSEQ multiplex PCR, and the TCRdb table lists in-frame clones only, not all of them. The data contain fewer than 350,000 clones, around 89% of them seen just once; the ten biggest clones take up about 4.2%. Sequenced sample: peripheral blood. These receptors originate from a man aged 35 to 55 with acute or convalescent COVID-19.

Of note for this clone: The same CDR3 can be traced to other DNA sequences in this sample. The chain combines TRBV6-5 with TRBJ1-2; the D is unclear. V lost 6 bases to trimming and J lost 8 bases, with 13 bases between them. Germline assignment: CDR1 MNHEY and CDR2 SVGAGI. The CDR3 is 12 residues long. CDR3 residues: CASSRGGYGYTF. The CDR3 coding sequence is TGTGCCAGCAGCCGGGGAGGGTACGGCTACACCTTC.

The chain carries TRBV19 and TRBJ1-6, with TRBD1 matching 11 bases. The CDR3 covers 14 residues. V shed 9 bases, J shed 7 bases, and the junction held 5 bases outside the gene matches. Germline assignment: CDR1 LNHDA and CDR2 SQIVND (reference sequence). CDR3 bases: TGTGCCAGCCGCGGGACAGGGGGGAATTCACCCCTCCACTTT. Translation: CASRGTGGNSPLHF.

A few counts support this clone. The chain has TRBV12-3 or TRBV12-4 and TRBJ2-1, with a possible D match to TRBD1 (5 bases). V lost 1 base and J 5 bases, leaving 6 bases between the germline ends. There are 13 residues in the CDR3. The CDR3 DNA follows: TGTGCCAGCAGTTTAGGCAGGGACAATGAGCAGTTCTTC. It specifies CASSLGRDNEQFF.

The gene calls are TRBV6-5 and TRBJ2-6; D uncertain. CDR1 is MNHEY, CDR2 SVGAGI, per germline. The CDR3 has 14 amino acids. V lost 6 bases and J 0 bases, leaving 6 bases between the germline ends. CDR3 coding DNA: TGTGCCAGCAGGGAGAGCTCTGGGGCCAACGTCCTGACTTTC. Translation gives CASRESSGANVLTF.

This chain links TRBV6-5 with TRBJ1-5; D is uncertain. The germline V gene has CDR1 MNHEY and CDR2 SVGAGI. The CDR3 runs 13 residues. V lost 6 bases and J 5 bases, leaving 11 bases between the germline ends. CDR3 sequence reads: CASSRMRDQPQHF. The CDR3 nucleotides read TGTGCCAGCAGCCGCATGAGGGATCAGCCCCAGCATTTT.

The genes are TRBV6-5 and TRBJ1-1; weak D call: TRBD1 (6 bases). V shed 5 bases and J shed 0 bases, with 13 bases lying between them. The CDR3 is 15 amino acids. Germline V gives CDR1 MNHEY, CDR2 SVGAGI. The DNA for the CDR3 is TGTGCCAGCAGTCTAAGGGGGGGGATGAACACTGAAGCTTTCTTT. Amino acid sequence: CASSLRGGMNTEAFF.

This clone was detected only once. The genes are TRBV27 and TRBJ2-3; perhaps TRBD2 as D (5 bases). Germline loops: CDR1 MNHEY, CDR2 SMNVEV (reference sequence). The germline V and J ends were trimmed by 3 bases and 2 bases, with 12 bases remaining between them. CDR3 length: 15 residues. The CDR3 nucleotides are TGTGCCAGCAGTTTCGCAAGCGGACTCACAGATACGCAGTATTTT. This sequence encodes CASSFASGLTDTQYF.

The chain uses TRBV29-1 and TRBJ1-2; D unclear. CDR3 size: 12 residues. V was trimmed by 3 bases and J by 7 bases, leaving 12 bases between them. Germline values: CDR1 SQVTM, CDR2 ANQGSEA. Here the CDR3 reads CSVDEGFGGYTF. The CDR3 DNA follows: TGCAGCGTTGATGAGGGCTTCGGTGGCTACACCTTC. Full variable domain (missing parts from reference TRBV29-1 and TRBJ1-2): SAVISQKPSRDICQRGTSLTIQCQVDSQVTMMFWYRQQPGQSLTLIATANQGSEATYESGFVIDKFPISRPNLTFSTLTVSNMSPEDSSIYLCSVDEGFGGYTFGSGTRLTVV.

Here the CDR3 reads CASSHRVGGYTF. For the CDR3, the DNA is TGTGCCAGCAGCCACAGGGTTGGAGGCTACACCTTC. The V gene is TRBV7-8, the J gene TRBJ1-2; D is perhaps TRBD1 (6 bases). V gave up 5 bases and J gave up 8 bases, with 12 bases separating them. Germline V lookup: CDR1 SGHVS, CDR2 FQNEAQ. The CDR3 contains 12 residues.

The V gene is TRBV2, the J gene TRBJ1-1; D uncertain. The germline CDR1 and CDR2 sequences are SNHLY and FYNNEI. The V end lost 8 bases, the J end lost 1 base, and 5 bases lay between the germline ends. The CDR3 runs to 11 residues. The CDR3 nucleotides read TGTGCCAGCGTTAGGAACACTGAAGCTTTCTTT. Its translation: CASVRNTEAFF.

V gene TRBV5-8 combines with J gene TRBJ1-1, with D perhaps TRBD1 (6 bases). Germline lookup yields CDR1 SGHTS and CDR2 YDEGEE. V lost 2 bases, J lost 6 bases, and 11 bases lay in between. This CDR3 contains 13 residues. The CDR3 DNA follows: TGTGCCAGCAGCTTTCGGACAGCAGCTGAAGCTTTCTTT. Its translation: CASSFRTAAEAFF.

DNA for the CDR3: TGTGCCAGCAGCGTACAGGGCATGAACAATCAGCCCCAGCATTTT. Translated, it gives CASSVQGMNNQPQHF. This rearrangement joins TRBV7-8 to TRBJ1-5; TRBD1 might be the D (6 bases). With 5 bases removed from V and 3 bases from J, the gap between germline ends came to 14 bases. The CDR3 spans 15 residues. The germline V gene has CDR1 SGHVS and CDR2 FQNEAQ.

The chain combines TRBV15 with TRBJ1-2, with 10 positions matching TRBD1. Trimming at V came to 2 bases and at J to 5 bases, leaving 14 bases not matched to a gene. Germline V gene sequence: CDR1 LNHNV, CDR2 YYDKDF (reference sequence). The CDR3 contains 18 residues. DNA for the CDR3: TGTGCCACCAGCAGAACCTCTCCGACAGGGGGCGATGGATATGGCTACACCTTC. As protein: CATSRTSPTGGDGYGYTF. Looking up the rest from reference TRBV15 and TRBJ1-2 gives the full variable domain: DAMVIQNPRYQVTQFGKPVTLSCSQTLNHNVMYWYQQKSSQAPKLLFHYYDKDFNNEADTPDNFQSRRPNTSFCFLDIRSPGLGDTAMYLCATSRTSPTGGDGYGYTFGSGTRLTVV.

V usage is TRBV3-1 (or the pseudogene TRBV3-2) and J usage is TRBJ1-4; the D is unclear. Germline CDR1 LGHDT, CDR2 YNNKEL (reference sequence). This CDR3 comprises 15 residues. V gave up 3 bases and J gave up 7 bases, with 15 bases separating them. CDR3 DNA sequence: TGTGCCAGCAGCCAGCAGAGGGCGGGAATTGAAAAACTGTTTTTT. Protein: CASSQQRAGIEKLFF.

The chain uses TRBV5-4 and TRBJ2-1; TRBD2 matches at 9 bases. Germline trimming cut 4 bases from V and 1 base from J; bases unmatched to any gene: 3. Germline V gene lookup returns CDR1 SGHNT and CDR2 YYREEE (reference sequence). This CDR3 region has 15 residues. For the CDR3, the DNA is TGTGCCAGCAGCCAAACTAGCGGGTCCTACAATGAGCAGTTCTTC. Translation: CASSQTSGSYNEQFF. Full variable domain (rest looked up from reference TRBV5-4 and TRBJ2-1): ETGVTQSPTHLIKTRGQQVTLRCSSQSGHNTVSWYQQALGQGPQFIFQYYREEENGRGNFPPRFSGLQFPNYSSELNVNALELDDSALYLCASSQTSGSYNEQFFGPGTRLTVL.

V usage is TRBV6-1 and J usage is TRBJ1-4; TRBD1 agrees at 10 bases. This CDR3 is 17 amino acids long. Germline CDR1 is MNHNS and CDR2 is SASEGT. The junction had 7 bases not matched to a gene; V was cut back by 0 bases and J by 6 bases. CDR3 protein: CASSEAYAGTGDEKLFF. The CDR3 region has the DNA TGTGCCAGCAGTGAAGCTTATGCCGGGACAGGGGATGAAAAACTGTTTTTT.

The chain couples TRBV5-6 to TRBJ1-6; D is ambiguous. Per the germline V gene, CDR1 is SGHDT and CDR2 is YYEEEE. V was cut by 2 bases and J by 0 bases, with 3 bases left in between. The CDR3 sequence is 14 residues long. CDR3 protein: CASSFSSYNSPLHF. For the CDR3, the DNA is TGTGCCAGCAGCTTTAGCTCCTATAATTCACCCCTCCACTTT.

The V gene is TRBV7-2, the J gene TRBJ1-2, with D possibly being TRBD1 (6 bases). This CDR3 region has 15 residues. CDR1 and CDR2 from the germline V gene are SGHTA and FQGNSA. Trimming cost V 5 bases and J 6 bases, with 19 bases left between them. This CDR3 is CASSARAGARDGYTF. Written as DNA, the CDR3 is TGTGCCAGCAGCGCCAGGGCGGGGGCTAGAGATGGCTACACCTTC.

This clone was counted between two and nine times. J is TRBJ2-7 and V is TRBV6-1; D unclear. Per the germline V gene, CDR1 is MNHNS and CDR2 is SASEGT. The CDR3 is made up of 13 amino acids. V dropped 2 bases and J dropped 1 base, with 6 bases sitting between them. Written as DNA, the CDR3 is TGTGCCAGCAGTGAATCCACTTCCTACGAGCAGTACTTC. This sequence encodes CASSESTSYEQYF.

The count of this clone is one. CDR3 sequence reads: CASSQDGSGGAWRFF. In DNA, the CDR3 is TGTGCCAGCAGCCAAGACGGAAGCGGGGGGGCCTGGCGGTTCTTC. The V call is TRBV3-1 (or the pseudogene TRBV3-2), the J call TRBJ2-1; 10 bases align to TRBD2. Germline-derived CDR1 and CDR2 are LGHDT and YNNKEL (reference sequence). There are 15 residues in the CDR3. The trim removed 0 bases at V and 15 bases at J, leaving 11 bases unmatched.

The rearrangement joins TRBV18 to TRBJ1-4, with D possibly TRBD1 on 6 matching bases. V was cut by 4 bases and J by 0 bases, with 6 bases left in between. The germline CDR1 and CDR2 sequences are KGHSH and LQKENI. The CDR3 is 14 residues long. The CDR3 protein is CASSRTATNEKLFF. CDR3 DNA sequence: TGTGCCAGCTCACGGACAGCAACTAATGAAAAACTGTTTTTT.